This TCR beta chain was sequenced for a study of T cells in Graves' hyperthyroidism and ophthalmopathy. Amplified TCR beta CDR3 regions derived from RNA transcripts. A first-round RT-PCR of the TCR CDR3 used the HTBI primer set. TCRdb fed the multiplex PCR reads into MiXCR, producing one record per CDR3 protein. The table includes a few hundred thousand distinct CDR3 sequences, 46% detected once. For Graves' hyperthyroidism to be stable, ophthalmopathy could not progress within 18 months. Trimming at V came to 3 bases and at J to 5 bases, leaving 7 bases not matched to a gene. The CDR3 runs to 15 residues. Germline assignment: CDR1 LNHNV and CDR2 YYDKDF (reference sequence).

The sequence was collected from a woman in her late teens or twenties with Graves' hyperthyroidism. Input material: peripheral blood or thyroid tissue (not recorded which). The chain is built from TRBV15 and TRBJ2-7; 10 nucleotides agree with TRBD1. The chain's CDR3 is CATSSRGQGSHEQYF. CDR3 nucleotide sequence: TGTGCCACCAGCAGCCGGGGACAGGGGTCCCACGAGCAGTACTTC.